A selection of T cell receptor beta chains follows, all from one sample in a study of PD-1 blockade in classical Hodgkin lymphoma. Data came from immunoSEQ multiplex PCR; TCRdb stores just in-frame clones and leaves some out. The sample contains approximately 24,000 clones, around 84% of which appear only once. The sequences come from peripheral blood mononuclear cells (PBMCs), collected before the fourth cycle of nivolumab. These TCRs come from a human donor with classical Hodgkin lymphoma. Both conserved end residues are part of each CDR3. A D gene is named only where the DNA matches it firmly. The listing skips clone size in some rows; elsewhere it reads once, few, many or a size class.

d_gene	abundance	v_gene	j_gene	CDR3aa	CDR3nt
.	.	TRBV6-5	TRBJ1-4	CASSEQGTNEKLFF	TGTGCCAGCAGTGAACAGGGAACTAATGAAAAACTGTTTTTT
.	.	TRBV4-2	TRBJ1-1	CASSPRPPANTEAFF	TGTGCCAGCAGCCCAAGACCCCCAGCGAACACTGAAGCTTTCTTT
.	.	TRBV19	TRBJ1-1	CASSIPGANTEAFF	TGTGCCAGTAGTATCCCAGGGGCGAACACTGAAGCTTTCTTT
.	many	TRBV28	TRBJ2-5	CASSSSLPVGTQYF	TGTGCCAGCAGCTCATCCCTCCCTGTCGGGACCCAGTACTTC
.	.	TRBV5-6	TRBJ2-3	CASSLAFMSMGIDTQYF	TGTGCCAGCAGCTTGGCTTTTATGAGCATGGGGATAGATACGCAGTATTTT
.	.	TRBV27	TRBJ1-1	CASSFGMGGGSTEAFF	TGTGCCAGCAGCTTCGGAATGGGAGGGGGAAGCACTGAAGCTTTCTTT
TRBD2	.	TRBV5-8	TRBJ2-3	CASRSSGGVRTDTQYF	TGTGCCAGCAGGTCTAGCGGGGGGGTGAGGACAGATACGCAGTATTTT
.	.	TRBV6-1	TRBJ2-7	CASSEAPKLSYEQYF	TGTGCCAGCAGTGAAGCCCCCAAGCTCTCCTACGAGCAGTACTTC
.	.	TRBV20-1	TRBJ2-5	CSARDGGTQYF	TGCAGTGCTAGAGATGGGGGGACCCAGTACTTC
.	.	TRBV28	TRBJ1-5	CASSFGGSWGNQPQHF	TGTGCCAGCAGTTTCGGCGGAAGCTGGGGCAATCAGCCCCAGCATTTT
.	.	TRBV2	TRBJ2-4	CASSERAGLQYF	TGTGCCAGCAGTGAAAGGGCAGGGCTTCAGTACTTC
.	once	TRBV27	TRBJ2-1	CASTHGDEQFF	TGTGCCAGCACCCATGGGGATGAGCAGTTCTTC
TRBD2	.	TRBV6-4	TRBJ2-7	CASREGTSGGPSSYEQYF	TGTGCCAGCAGGGAAGGGACTAGCGGGGGACCGAGCTCCTACGAGCAGTACTTC
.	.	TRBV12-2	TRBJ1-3	CASRLGVGVGSGNTIYF	.
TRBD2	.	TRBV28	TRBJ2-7	CASSVTSGSREQYF	TGTGCCAGCAGTGTGACTAGCGGGAGTCGCGAGCAGTACTTC
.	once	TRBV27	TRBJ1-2	CASGLNYGYTF	TGTGCCAGCGGGCTTAACTATGGCTACACCTTC
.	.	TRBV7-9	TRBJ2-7	CASSLSGGHEQYF	TGTGCCAGCAGCTTAAGTGGGGGGCACGAGCAGTACTTC
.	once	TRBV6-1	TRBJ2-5	CASSQRWGQTQYF	TGTGCCAGCAGTCAAAGGTGGGGTCAGACCCAGTACTTC
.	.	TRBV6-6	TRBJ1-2	CASSYSTTGNYGYTF	TGTGCCAGCAGTTACTCAACGACGGGTAACTATGGCTACACCTTC
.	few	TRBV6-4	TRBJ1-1	CASKNQPDTEAFF	TGTGCCAGCAAGAATCAACCAGACACTGAAGCTTTCTTT
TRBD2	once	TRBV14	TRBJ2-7	CASSQLASGNHEQYF	TGTGCCAGCAGCCAATTGGCTAGCGGGAACCACGAGCAGTACTTC
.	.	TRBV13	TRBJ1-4	CASSLGIIGEKLFF	TGTGCCAGCAGCTTAGGAATCATTGGGGAAAAACTGTTTTTT
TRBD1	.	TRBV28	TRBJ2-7	CASLTGGPTYEQYF	TGTGCCAGCCTGACAGGGGGCCCTACCTACGAGCAGTACTTC
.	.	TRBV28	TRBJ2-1	CASTLPDVGEQFF	TGTGCCAGCACCCTCCCGGACGTAGGTGAGCAGTTCTTC
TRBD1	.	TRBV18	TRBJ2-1	CASSPLTGQGVNEQFF	TGTGCCAGCTCACCACTAACGGGACAGGGTGTCAATGAGCAGTTCTTC
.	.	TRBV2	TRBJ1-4	CASSEDQVSPDF	TGTGCCAGCAGTGAAGACCAGGTTTCCCCAGATTTT
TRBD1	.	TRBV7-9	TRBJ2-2	CASSRQGAQGELFF	TGTGCCAGCAGCAGACAGGGGGCGCAGGGGGAGCTGTTTTTT
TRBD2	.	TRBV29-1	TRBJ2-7	CSVGSGVYEQYF	TGCAGCGTTGGGAGCGGGGTTTACGAGCAGTACTTC
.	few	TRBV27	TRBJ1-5	CASSLTTGGNQPQHF	TGTGCCAGCAGTCTAACCACTGGGGGCAATCAGCCCCAGCATTTT
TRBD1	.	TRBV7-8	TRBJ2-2	CASSLGWTGSGELFF	TGTGCCAGCAGCTTAGGCTGGACAGGGTCCGGGGAGCTGTTTTTT
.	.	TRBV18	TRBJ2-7	CASSQLPGGGSSYEQYF	TGTGCCAGCTCACAGCTCCCAGGGGGAGGAAGCTCCTACGAGCAGTACTTC
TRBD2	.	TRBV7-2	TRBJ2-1	CASSQEGTTYNEQFF	TGTGCCAGCAGCCAAGAAGGGACTACCTACAATGAGCAGTTCTTC
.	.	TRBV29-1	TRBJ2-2	CSVYTANTGELFF	TGCAGCGTGTATACCGCGAACACCGGGGAGCTGTTTTTT
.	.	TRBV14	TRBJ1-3	CASSHQGRGKGNTIYF	TGTGCCAGCAGCCACCAGGGGAGAGGCAAGGGAAACACCATATATTTT
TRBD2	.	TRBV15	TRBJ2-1	CATSRDHVRGLADNNEQFF	TGTGCCACCAGCAGAGATCATGTTCGGGGACTAGCGGATAACAATGAGCAGTTCTTC
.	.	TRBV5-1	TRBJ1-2	CASSHPRGGNYGYTF	TGCGCCAGCAGCCACCCACGGGGAGGAAACTATGGCTACACCTTC
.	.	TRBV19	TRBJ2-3	CASKKGLVSDTQYF	TGTGCCAGTAAAAAGGGTTTGGTATCAGATACGCAGTATTTT
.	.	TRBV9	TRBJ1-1	CASSLVNSGTEAFF	TGTGCCAGCAGCCTAGTTAATAGTGGCACTGAAGCTTTCTTT
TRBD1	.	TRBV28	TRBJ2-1	CASSWTGSWNEQFF	TGTGCCAGCAGTTGGACAGGTTCATGGAATGAGCAGTTCTTC
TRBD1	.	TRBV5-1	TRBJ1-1	CASSPDREGWNTEAFF	TGCGCCAGCAGCCCGGACAGGGAGGGTTGGAACACTGAAGCTTTCTTT
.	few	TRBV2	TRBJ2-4	CASRSTGTLAKNIQYF	TGTGCCAGCAGGTCCACAGGGACTCTAGCCAAAAACATTCAGTACTTC
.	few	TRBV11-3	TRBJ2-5	CASSRRTEQETQYF	TGTGCCAGCAGTAGAAGGACGGAGCAAGAGACCCAGTACTTC
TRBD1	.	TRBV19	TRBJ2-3	CASSIAGTGGSWGLDTQYF	TGTGCCAGTAGTATAGCAGGGACAGGGGGCTCGTGGGGATTAGATACGCAGTATTTT